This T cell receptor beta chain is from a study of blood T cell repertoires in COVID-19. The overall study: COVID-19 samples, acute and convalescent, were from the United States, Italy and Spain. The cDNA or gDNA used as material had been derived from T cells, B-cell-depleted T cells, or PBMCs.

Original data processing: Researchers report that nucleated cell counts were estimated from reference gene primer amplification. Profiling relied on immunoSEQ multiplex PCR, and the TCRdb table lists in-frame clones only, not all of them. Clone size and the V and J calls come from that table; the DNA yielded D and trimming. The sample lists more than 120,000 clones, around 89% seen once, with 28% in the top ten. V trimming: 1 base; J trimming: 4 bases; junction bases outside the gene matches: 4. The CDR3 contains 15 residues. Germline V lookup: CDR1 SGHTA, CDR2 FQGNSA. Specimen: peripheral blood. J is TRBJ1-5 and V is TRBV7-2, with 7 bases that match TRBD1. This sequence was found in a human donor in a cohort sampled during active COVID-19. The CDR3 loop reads CASSLEQGRNQPQHF. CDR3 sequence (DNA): TGTGCCAGCAGCTTAGAACAGGGGAGGAATCAGCCCCAGCATTTT.